Following are 9 T cell receptor beta chains from one sample sequenced in a study of OX40 agonist ivuxolimab in advanced cancers. Sequenced by immunoSEQ multiplex PCR; TCRdb stores in-frame clones only, minus some. The sample carries roughly 70,000 clones, approximately 78% recorded once. The source was CD4+ or CD8+ T cells sorted from blood, collected in a trial of the OX40 agonist ivuxolimab. The receptors here all came from an adult with an advanced solid tumor such as melanoma, head and neck, liver or kidney cancer.

V gene TRBV7-8 combines with J gene TRBJ1-5; D may be TRBD1 (5 bases). The CDR3 length is 15 residues. Germline V gene sequence: CDR1 SGHVS, CDR2 FQNEAQ. V lost 1 base, J lost 1 base, and 8 bases lay in between. CDR3: CASSLERGSNQPQHF. In nucleotides, the CDR3 is TGTGCCAGCAGCTTAGAACGGGGGAGCAATCAGCCCCAGCATTTT.

The chain has TRBV30 and TRBJ1-3; no clear D. This CDR3 contains 15 residues. V was trimmed by 0 bases and J by 2 bases, leaving 11 bases between them. Germline CDR1 reads GTSNPN; CDR2 reads SVGIG (reference sequence). Written as DNA, the CDR3 is TGTGCCTGGAGTGTACGGGGTGCGGCTGGAAACACCATATATTTT. This gives the protein CAWSVRGAAGNTIYF.

The V gene is TRBV19, the J gene TRBJ2-7; 10 bases are shared with TRBD1. The germline V gene encodes CDR1 LNHDA and CDR2 SQIVND (reference sequence). The CDR3 is made up of 13 amino acids. Trimming cost V 10 bases and J 1 base; bases outside gene matches: 4. The CDR3 bases are TGTGCCACCCGGGACAGGGGTTCCTACGAGCAGTACTTC. It specifies CATRDRGSYEQYF. Combining the CDR3 with reference TRBV19 and TRBJ2-7 gives the whole variable domain DGGITQSPKYLFRKEGQNVTLSCEQNLNHDAMYWYRQDPGQGLRLIYYSQIVNDFQKGDIAEGYSVSREKKESFPLTVTSAQKNPTAFYLCATRDRGSYEQYFGPGTRLTVT.

The V call is TRBV14, the J call TRBJ2-5; D is possibly TRBD2 (6 bases). The V end lost 4 bases, the J end lost 9 bases, and 18 bases lay between the germline ends. The CDR3 extends over 14 amino acids. Per the germline V gene, CDR1 is SGHDN and CDR2 is FVKESK. The chain's CDR3 is CASSPGTGRLAQYF. The CDR3 coding sequence is TGTGCCAGCAGCCCCGGGACTGGAAGGTTGGCCCAGTACTTC.

The J gene is TRBJ1-5, the V gene TRBV7-9; 10 nucleotides line up with TRBD1. Trimming cost V 1 base and J 5 bases; bases outside gene matches: 2. Germline V lookup: CDR1 SEHNR, CDR2 FQNEAQ (reference sequence). The CDR3 runs to 15 residues. The CDR3 region has the DNA TGTGCCAGCAGCTTAGTAGGACAGGGGGATCAGCCCCAGCATTTT. Amino acid sequence: CASSLVGQGDQPQHF.

The V call is TRBV2, the J call TRBJ2-2; possibly TRBD1 for D (5 bases). V lost 1 base and J 7 bases, leaving 10 bases between the germline ends. The CDR3 runs to 14 residues. The germline V gene has CDR1 SNHLY and CDR2 FYNNEI. The CDR3 DNA sequence: TGTGCCAGCAGTGAAGTTCAGGGTTTCGGGGAGCTGTTTTTT. It translates to CASSEVQGFGELFF. Drawing the rest from reference TRBV2 and TRBJ2-2, the complete variable domain is EPEVTQTPSHQVTQMGQEVILRCVPISNHLYFYWYRQILGQKVEFLVSFYNNEISEKSEIFDDQFSVERPDGSNFTLKIRSTKLEDSAMYFCASSEVQGFGELFFGEGSRLTVL.

The gene calls are TRBV4-3 and TRBJ2-7, with D perhaps TRBD2 (5 bases). This CDR3 region has 17 residues. Trimming stripped 0 bases from V and 1 base from J, with 16 bases between. In germline, CDR1 is LGHNA, CDR2 YSLEER. CDR3 protein: CASSQDRVGASSYEQYF. As DNA, the CDR3 is TGCGCCAGCAGCCAAGATAGGGTGGGAGCTTCTTCCTACGAGCAGTACTTC.

This clone was counted a single time. The rearrangement links TRBV6-6 to TRBJ2-5; D is ambiguous. V was cut by 9 bases and J by 4 bases, with 15 bases left in between. From germline, CDR1 is MNHNY and CDR2 SVGAGI (reference sequence). CDR3 length: 13 amino acids. The CDR3 sequence: CASTPQSLETQYF. CDR3 DNA: TGTGCCAGTACACCTCAGTCACTAGAGACCCAGTACTTC.

This chain joins TRBV7-2 and TRBJ2-7, with TRBD2 matching over 8 bases. V lost 1 base, J lost 8 bases, and 10 bases stayed unmatched. The CDR3 is made up of 15 amino acids. Germline-derived CDR1 and CDR2 are SGHTA and FQGNSA. CDR3 coding DNA: TGTGCCAGCAGCTTAGGATCCCCAGGGACTAGGAAGCAGTACTTC. This codes for CASSLGSPGTRKQYF.